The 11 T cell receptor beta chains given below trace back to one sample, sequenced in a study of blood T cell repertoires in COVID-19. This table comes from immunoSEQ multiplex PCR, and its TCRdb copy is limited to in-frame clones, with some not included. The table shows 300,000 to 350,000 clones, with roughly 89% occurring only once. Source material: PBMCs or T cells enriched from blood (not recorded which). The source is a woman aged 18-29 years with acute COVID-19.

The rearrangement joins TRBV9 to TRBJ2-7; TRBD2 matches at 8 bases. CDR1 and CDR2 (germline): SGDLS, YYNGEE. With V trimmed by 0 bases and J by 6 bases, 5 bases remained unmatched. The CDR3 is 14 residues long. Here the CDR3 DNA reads TGTGCCAGCAGCGTAGGCAGCGGGAGATCCGAGCAGTACTTC. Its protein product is CASSVGSGRSEQYF.

For the CDR3, the DNA is TGTGCCAGCAGTTTAACAGCCGAGCAGTACTTC. Translating it yields CASSLTAEQYF. This chain connects TRBV12-3 or TRBV12-4 to TRBJ2-7; D is uncertain. V gave up 2 bases and J gave up 6 bases, with 5 bases separating them. The CDR3 consists of 11 residues.

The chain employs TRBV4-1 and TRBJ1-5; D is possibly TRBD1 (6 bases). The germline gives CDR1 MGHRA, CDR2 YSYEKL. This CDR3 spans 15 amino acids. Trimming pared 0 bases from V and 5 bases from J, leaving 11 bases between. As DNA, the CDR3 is TGCGCCAGCAGCCAAGATGGACAGCTCGATCAGCCCCAGCATTTT. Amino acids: CASSQDGQLDQPQHF.

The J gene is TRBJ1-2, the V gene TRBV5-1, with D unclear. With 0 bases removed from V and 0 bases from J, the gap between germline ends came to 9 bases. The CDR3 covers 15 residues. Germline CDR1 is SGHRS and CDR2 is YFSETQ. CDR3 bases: TGCGCCAGCAGCTTGGCCCCTCAGACTAACTATGGCTACACCTTC. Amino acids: CASSLAPQTNYGYTF.

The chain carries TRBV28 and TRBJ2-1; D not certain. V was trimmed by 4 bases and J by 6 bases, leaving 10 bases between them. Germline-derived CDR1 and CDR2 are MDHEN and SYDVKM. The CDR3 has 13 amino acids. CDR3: CASSSATGNEQFF. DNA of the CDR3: TGTGCCAGCAGTTCCGCTACGGGCAATGAGCAGTTCTTC.

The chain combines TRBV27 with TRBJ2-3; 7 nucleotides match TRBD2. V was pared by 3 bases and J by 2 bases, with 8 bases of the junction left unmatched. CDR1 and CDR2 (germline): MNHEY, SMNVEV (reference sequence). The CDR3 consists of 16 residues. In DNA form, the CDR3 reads TGTGCCAGCAGTTTCCGGGCTAGCGGTATCACAGATACGCAGTATTTT. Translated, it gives CASSFRASGITDTQYF.

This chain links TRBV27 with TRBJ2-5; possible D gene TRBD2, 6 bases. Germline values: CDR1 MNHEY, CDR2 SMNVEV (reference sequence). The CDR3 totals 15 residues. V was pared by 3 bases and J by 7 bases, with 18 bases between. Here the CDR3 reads CASSLSRTTLATQYF. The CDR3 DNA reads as TGTGCCAGCAGTTTGTCCCGGACTACTTTAGCGACCCAGTACTTC.

The CDR3 protein is CASSFQAPNQETQYF. In DNA form, the CDR3 reads TGTGCCAGCAGCTTCCAGGCGCCCAACCAAGAGACCCAGTACTTC. The V and J genes are TRBV7-2 and TRBJ2-5, with no clear D. The CDR3 is 15 residues long. The ends were cut back, 3 bases at V and 0 bases at J, with 11 bases in the middle. CDR1 is SGHTA and CDR2 is FQGNSA in the germline V gene.

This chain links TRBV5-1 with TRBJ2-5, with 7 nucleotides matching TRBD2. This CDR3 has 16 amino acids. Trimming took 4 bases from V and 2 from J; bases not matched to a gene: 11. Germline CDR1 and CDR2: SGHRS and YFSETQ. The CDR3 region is CASSGSAGVGQETQYF. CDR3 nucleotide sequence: TGCGCCAGCAGCGGCTCGGCGGGAGTCGGACAAGAGACCCAGTACTTC.

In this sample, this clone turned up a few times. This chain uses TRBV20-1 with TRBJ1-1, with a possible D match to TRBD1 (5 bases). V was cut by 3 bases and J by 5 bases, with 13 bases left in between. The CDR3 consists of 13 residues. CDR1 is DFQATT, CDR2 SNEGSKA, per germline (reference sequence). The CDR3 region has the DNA TGCAGTGCTAGTGGGGGGGTAAGGACTGAAGCTTTCTTT. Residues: CSASGGVRTEAFF.

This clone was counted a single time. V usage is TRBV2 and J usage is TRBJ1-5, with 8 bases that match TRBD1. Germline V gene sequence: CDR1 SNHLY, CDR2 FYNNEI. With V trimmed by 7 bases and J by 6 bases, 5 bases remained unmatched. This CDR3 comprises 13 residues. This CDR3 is CASNDRGGQPQHF. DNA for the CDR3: TGTGCCAGCAATGACAGGGGCGGTCAGCCCCAGCATTTT.